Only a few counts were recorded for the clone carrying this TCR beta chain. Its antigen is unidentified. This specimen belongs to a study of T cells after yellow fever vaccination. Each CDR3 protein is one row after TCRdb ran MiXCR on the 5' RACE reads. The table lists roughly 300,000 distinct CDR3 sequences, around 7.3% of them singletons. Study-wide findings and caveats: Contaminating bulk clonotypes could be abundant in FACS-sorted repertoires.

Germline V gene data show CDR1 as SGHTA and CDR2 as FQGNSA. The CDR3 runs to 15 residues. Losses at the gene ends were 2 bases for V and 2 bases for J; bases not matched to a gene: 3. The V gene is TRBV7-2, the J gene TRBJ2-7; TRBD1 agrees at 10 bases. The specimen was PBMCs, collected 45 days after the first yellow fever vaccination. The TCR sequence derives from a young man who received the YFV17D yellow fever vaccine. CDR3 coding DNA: TGTGCCAGCAGCTTAACGGGGACAGGGGCCTACGAGCAGTACTTC. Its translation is CASSLTGTGAYEQYF.